A single sample is the source of the 19 T cell receptor beta chains below, sequenced in a study of T-cell reconstitution after alpha-beta-depleted transplantation in children. Preparation of the TCRbeta library involved a method that used unique molecular identifiers. In TCRdb, the PCR reads were re-called with MiXCR into one record per CDR3 protein. The table records some 440,000 distinct CDR3 sequences, about a sixth of them present only once. The sequenced sample was PBMCs, mostly from graft donor cells, obtained 360 days after TCRalphabeta/CD19-depleted stem cell transplant. These receptors all come from a boy younger than two who had a stem cell transplant for Wiskott-Aldrich syndrome, so the T cells may come from the graft donor.

This clonotype was counted at least ten times. This rearrangement joins TRBV7-7 to TRBJ2-3; D remains ambiguous. Trimming removed 1 base at V and 1 base at J, with 12 bases between. The germline V gene has CDR1 SSHAT and CDR2 FNYEAQ (reference sequence). This CDR3 contains 16 residues. This CDR3 reads CASSLGISPRTDTQYF. The DNA of the CDR3 is TGTGCCAGCAGCTTAGGTATCTCGCCCCGCACAGATACGCAGTATTTT.

V usage is TRBV12-3 or TRBV12-4 and J usage is TRBJ1-5; no clear D gene. This CDR3 region has 13 residues. V was shortened by 4 bases and J by 7 bases, with 11 bases between the two germline ends. This CDR3 is CASSYVGGQPQHF. The CDR3 DNA is TGTGCCAGCAGTTATGTGGGTGGGCAGCCCCAGCATTTT.

The CDR3 spells CASTKGKVITGELFF. CDR3 DNA: TGTGCCAGCACCAAGGGGAAGGTGATCACCGGGGAGCTGTTTTTT. The gene calls are TRBV12-3 or TRBV12-4 and TRBJ2-2; D is possibly TRBD1 (5 bases). The V end was cut by 7 bases, the J end by 4 bases, with 16 bases between. This CDR3 region has 15 residues.

V gene TRBV7-9 combines with J gene TRBJ2-7; 9 positions agree with TRBD1. V dropped 6 bases and J dropped 6; count of bases not matched to a gene: 9. Germline V gene lookup returns CDR1 SEHNR and CDR2 FQNEAQ (reference sequence). The CDR3 extends over 14 amino acids. CDR3 loop: CASSRPGQGSEQYF. The CDR3, as DNA: TGTGCCAGCAGTCGGCCGGGACAGGGCTCCGAGCAGTACTTC.

This chain uses TRBV28 with TRBJ2-1; TRBD2 aligns across 11 bases. Trimming took 0 bases from V and 0 from J; bases not matched to a gene: 10. Germline CDR1 MDHEN, CDR2 SYDVKM. The CDR3 runs 20 residues. The CDR3 protein is CASSLWVGLAGGPSYNEQFF. The CDR3 bases are TGTGCCAGCAGTTTATGGGTCGGGCTAGCGGGGGGCCCCTCCTACAATGAGCAGTTCTTC.

This clonotype came up a few times. V and J are TRBV28 and TRBJ1-2; D gene ambiguous. The germline V and J ends were trimmed by 6 bases and 3 bases, with 20 bases remaining between them. In germline, CDR1 is MDHEN, CDR2 SYDVKM. The CDR3 totals 16 residues. The CDR3 coding sequence is TGTGCCAGCAGAGAGACCTCCCCGCGGCCGGACTATGGCTACACCTTC. Its protein product is CASRETSPRPDYGYTF.

The chain couples TRBV5-1 to TRBJ2-7, with D perhaps TRBD1 (6 bases). This CDR3 has 15 amino acids. Germline V gene sequence: CDR1 SGHRS, CDR2 YFSETQ. V lost 3 bases and J 2 bases, leaving 15 bases between the germline ends. The CDR3 nucleotides read TGCGCCAGCAGCTCGGACAGCCTACCGACCTACGAGCAGTACTTC. Translated: CASSSDSLPTYEQYF.

The chain is built from TRBV2 and TRBJ2-7; 8 bases match TRBD1. The germline V gene has CDR1 SNHLY and CDR2 FYNNEI. V was pared by 6 bases and J by 3 bases, with 10 bases of the junction left unmatched. The CDR3 has 15 residues. CDR3 region: CASRETGVGGYEQYF. For the CDR3, the DNA is TGTGCCAGCAGAGAGACAGGGGTCGGGGGCTACGAGCAGTACTTC.

This clonotype has only a few counts. V is TRBV28 and J is TRBJ1-4; D gene ambiguous. CDR1 is MDHEN and CDR2 is SYDVKM in the germline V gene. The germline V and J ends were trimmed by 1 base and 2 bases, with 8 bases remaining between them. The CDR3 runs to 15 residues. The CDR3 coding sequence is TGTGCCAGCAGTTTATTGGGTGGTACTAATGAAAAACTGTTTTTT. It yields the protein CASSLLGGTNEKLFF.

The sample holds a few counts of this clonotype. The genes are TRBV7-6 and TRBJ1-2, with D maybe TRBD1 (5 bases). The germline V gene has CDR1 SGHVS and CDR2 FNYEAQ. This CDR3 has 14 residues. Trimming took off 4 bases at V and 4 bases at J, with 13 bases between the two ends. The CDR3 nucleotides read TGTGCCAGCAGCTCCTCGGCCAGGGCCTATGGCTACACCTTC. Translation gives CASSSSARAYGYTF.

This clonotype was seen a handful of times. V gene TRBV5-1 combines with J gene TRBJ2-7; D tentatively reads TRBD1 or TRBD2 (5 bases each). V was shortened by 4 bases and J by 6 bases, with 11 bases between the two germline ends. Germline lookup yields CDR1 SGHRS and CDR2 YFSETQ. The CDR3 covers 12 residues. This CDR3 is CASSPGTTEQYF. CDR3 in DNA: TGCGCCAGCAGCCCCGGGACGACCGAGCAGTACTTC.

This chain links TRBV7-2 with TRBJ2-7; the match to TRBD2 covers 11 bases. This CDR3 is built from 17 residues. The J segment lost 3 bases and the V segment lost 2 bases, leaving 9 bases of the junction unmatched. Germline assignment: CDR1 SGHTA and CDR2 FQGNSA. Here the CDR3 reads CASSLIRSGRANYEQYF. The CDR3 DNA is TGTGCCAGCAGCTTAATCCGTAGCGGGAGGGCCAACTACGAGCAGTACTTC.

Ten or more counts support this clonotype. The rearrangement links TRBV5-4 to TRBJ1-2; D might be TRBD1 (5 bases). CDR3 length: 15 amino acids. Per the germline V gene, CDR1 is SGHNT and CDR2 is YYREEE (reference sequence). Trimming pared 1 base from V and 2 bases from J, leaving 12 bases between. CDR3 nucleotides: TGTGCCAGCAGCTTGTCCTCTAGGGGAAACTATGGCTACACCTTC. It encodes CASSLSSRGNYGYTF.

This clonotype was picked up a small number of times. This rearrangement joins TRBV14 to TRBJ2-1; TRBD2 agrees at 11 bases. The CDR3 length is 13 residues. With V trimmed by 6 bases and J by 7 bases, 2 bases remained unmatched. The germline V gene has CDR1 SGHDN and CDR2 FVKESK. The CDR3 sequence is CASRLAGANEQFF. The CDR3 DNA follows: TGTGCCAGCAGACTAGCGGGGGCTAATGAGCAGTTCTTC.

This clonotype was detected a few times. V is TRBV4-1 and J is TRBJ2-5, with D perhaps matching TRBD1 (7 bases). CDR3 size: 16 residues. Germline V CDR1 and CDR2: MGHRA, YSYEKL. Trimming cost V 4 bases and J 5 bases, with 20 bases left between them. The CDR3 DNA sequence: TGCGCCAGCAGCCTAGAGGGGAGGACAGGCTGGGAGACCCAGTACTTC. It translates to CASSLEGRTGWETQYF.

In this sample, this clonotype turned up a few times. This sequence joins TRBV27 and TRBJ2-1, with D unclear. Germline V CDR1 and CDR2: MNHEY, SMNVEV (reference sequence). V lost 3 bases to trimming and J lost 4 bases, with 19 bases between them. The CDR3 loop spans 17 amino acids. The CDR3 DNA follows: TGTGCCAGCAGTTTTCTTGGCCGGGTTTACCCTTACAATGAGCAGTTCTTC. Amino acid sequence: CASSFLGRVYPYNEQFF.

With respect to this clonotype: A read error may be the cause here, since a much bigger clone is one base away. Without the conserved terminal phenylalanine or tryptophan, this CDR3 likely stems from a read error. The chain couples TRBV20-1 to TRBJ1-4; D uncertain. Germline CDR1 DFQATT, CDR2 SNEGSKA (reference sequence). This CDR3 is built from 11 residues. The germline V and J ends were trimmed by 0 bases and 8 bases, with 4 bases remaining between them. The CDR3: CSARDVEKLFS. CDR3 nucleotide sequence: TGCAGTGCTAGAGATGTGGAAAAACTGTTTTCT.

The rearrangement uses TRBV15 and TRBJ2-7; 9 positions agree with TRBD1. V lost 8 bases and J lost 4; bases outside the gene matches: 15. The V gene's germline CDR1 is LNHNV and CDR2 YYDKDF (reference sequence). The CDR3 extends over 16 amino acids. The CDR3 DNA follows: TGTGCCACCTCAGGACTCCGGGACAGGGAGGGGTACGAGCAGTACTTC. This codes for CATSGLRDREGYEQYF. Full variable domain (rest looked up from reference TRBV15 and TRBJ2-7): DAMVIQNPRYQVTQFGKPVTLSCSQTLNHNVMYWYQQKSSQAPKLLFHYYDKDFNNEADTPDNFQSRRPNTSFCFLDIRSPGLGDTAMYLCATSGLRDREGYEQYFGPGTRLTVT.

The chain is built from TRBV5-1 and TRBJ2-1; D perhaps matches TRBD1 (5 bases). Germline V gene lookup returns CDR1 SGHRS and CDR2 YFSETQ. The CDR3 is 18 residues long. V shed 7 bases and J shed 3 bases, with 26 bases lying between them. The CDR3 is CASRLPSKGLEYYNEQFF. CDR3 sequence (DNA): TGCGCCAGCCGACTTCCCTCTAAGGGGTTGGAATACTACAATGAGCAGTTCTTC.